The 14 T cell receptor beta chains listed next were all sequenced from one sample in a study of cytotoxic CD8 clonotypes in ibrutinib-treated CLL. The method was immunoSEQ multiplex PCR; TCRdb's version includes in-frame clones alone and lacks a portion of them. The data show about 200,000 clones, 70% to 75% seen once. The sample was PBMCs, taken after 12 months of ibrutinib treatment. All receptors come from a human donor with chronic lymphocytic leukemia.

This chain joins TRBV6-1 and TRBJ1-5, with D uncertain. This CDR3 spans 11 amino acids. Deletions cut 8 bases from V and 4 bases from J, with 6 bases between. CDR1 MNHNS and CDR2 SASEGT come from the germline V gene. Written as DNA, the CDR3 is TGTGCCAGCGGTGCTAATCAGCCCCAGCATTTT. This translates into CASGANQPQHF.

This chain links TRBV9 with TRBJ1-4; perhaps TRBD1 as D (5 bases). CDR3 length: 14 residues. The V and J ends lost 3 bases and 15 bases respectively, with 21 bases between them. Germline CDR1 is SGDLS and CDR2 is YYNGEE. In DNA form, the CDR3 reads TGTGCCAGCAGCGCCCGGGGGGAGTCCACGATGGTGTTTTTT. The encoded protein is CASSARGESTMVFF.

This clone was recorded once. V usage is TRBV5-1 and J usage is TRBJ2-7; no reliable D call. This CDR3 has 12 amino acids. CDR1 and CDR2 from the germline V gene are SGHRS and YFSETQ. V was cut by 5 bases and J by 1 base, with 7 bases left in between. This CDR3 is CASRTGSYEQYF. The CDR3 nucleotides read TGCGCCAGCAGGACCGGATCCTACGAGCAGTACTTC. The complete variable domain, with remaining parts taken from reference TRBV5-1 and TRBJ2-7, reads KAGVTQTPRYLIKTRGQQVTLSCSPISGHRSVSWYQQTPGQGLQFLFEYFSETQRNKGNFPGRFSGRQFSNSRSEMNVSTLELGDSALYLCASRTGSYEQYFGPGTRLTVT.

In this sample, this clone turned up a few times. The chain links TRBV12-5 to TRBJ1-5; no definite D call. The CDR3 runs 13 residues. V lost 6 bases and J 3 bases, leaving 9 bases between the germline ends. Per germline, CDR1 LGHNT and CDR2 FRNRAP. The chain's CDR3 is CASGPLSNQPQHF. The CDR3 DNA is TGTGCTAGTGGCCCTCTGTCCAATCAGCCCCAGCATTTT.

The chain combines TRBV7-2 with TRBJ2-3, with 10 bases that match TRBD2. Germline CDR1 and CDR2: SGHTA and FQGNSA. The CDR3 extends over 16 amino acids. V was pared by 1 base and J by 6 bases, with 7 bases of the junction left unmatched. The CDR3 loop reads CASSLVSLAGSDTQYF. The CDR3 DNA is TGTGCCAGCAGCTTAGTCTCACTAGCGGGATCCGATACGCAGTATTTT.

This chain joins TRBV7-9 and TRBJ2-3, with 7 bases aligning to TRBD2. The CDR3 consists of 16 residues. V dropped 4 bases and J dropped 6; count of bases not matched to a gene: 13. Germline CDR1 is SEHNR and CDR2 is FQNEAQ (reference sequence). CDR3 sequence reads: CASSSPGEGSWDTQYF. The CDR3 DNA is TGTGCCAGCAGCTCCCCCGGGGAGGGTTCATGGGATACGCAGTATTTT.

The table lists this clone with a few counts. The chain is built from TRBV30 and TRBJ2-3; D is ambiguous. Between the trimmed V and J ends, which lost 1 base and 7 bases, there was a span of 9 bases. Per germline, CDR1 GTSNPN and CDR2 SVGIG (reference sequence). The CDR3 totals 12 residues. The CDR3 DNA sequence: TGTGCCTGGAGTGACTCACGGCATACGCAGTATTTT. It codes for CAWSDSRHTQYF.

The chain is built from TRBV6-6 and TRBJ2-7; 9 positions match TRBD2. CDR1 is MNHNY, CDR2 SVGAGI, per germline (reference sequence). The CDR3 spans 15 residues. V gave up 2 bases and J gave up 5 bases; unmatched junction bases: 7. The CDR3 sequence is CASSYTAGGNHEQYF. The DNA for the CDR3 is TGTGCCAGCAGTTACACAGCGGGAGGCAACCACGAGCAGTACTTC.

The V gene is TRBV18, the J gene TRBJ2-6; no clear D. The V gene's germline CDR1 is KGHSH and CDR2 LQKENI. This CDR3 is 15 amino acids long. The V end lost 4 bases, the J end lost 11 bases, and 18 bases lay between the germline ends. CDR3 in amino acids: CASSLSMASGDVLTF. The DNA for the CDR3 is TGTGCCAGCTCACTATCGATGGCGTCGGGCGACGTCCTGACTTTC. Drawing the rest from reference TRBV18 and TRBJ2-6, the complete variable domain is NAGVMQNPRHLVRRRGQEARLRCSPMKGHSHVYWYRQLPEEGLKFMVYLQKENIIDESGMPKERFSAEFPKEGPSILRIQQVVRGDSAAYFCASSLSMASGDVLTFGAGSRLTVL.

The chain couples TRBV9 to TRBJ2-3, with D perhaps TRBD2 (5 bases). Trimming took 4 bases from V and 3 from J, leaving 18 bases between them. Germline V lookup: CDR1 SGDLS, CDR2 YYNGEE. This CDR3 comprises 16 residues. The CDR3 DNA sequence: TGTGCCAGCAGCCCCAGCGGTCGGACGGTTACAGATACGCAGTATTTT. This codes for CASSPSGRTVTDTQYF.

The chain has TRBV30 and TRBJ2-2; no clear D gene. The CDR3 is made up of 14 amino acids. Trimming stripped 0 bases from V and 3 bases from J, with 8 bases between. The germline V gene has CDR1 GTSNPN and CDR2 SVGIG (reference sequence). Here the CDR3 reads CAWSVGSYTGELFF. CDR3 DNA: TGTGCCTGGAGTGTAGGCAGTTACACCGGGGAGCTGTTTTTT. Based on the CDR3 plus reference TRBV30 and TRBJ2-2, the full variable domain is SQTIHQWPATLVQPVGSPLSLECTVEGTSNPNLYWYRQAAGRGLQLLFYSVGIGQISSEVPQNLSASRPQDRQFILSSKKLLLSDSGFYLCAWSVGSYTGELFFGEGSRLTVL.

The chain uses TRBV5-4 and TRBJ1-3, with D possibly matching TRBD1 (5 bases). CDR1 and CDR2 from the germline V gene are SGHNT and YYREEE (reference sequence). The length of the CDR3 is 16 residues. Trimming took 3 bases from V and 0 from J, leaving 13 bases between them. The CDR3 DNA reads as TGTGCCAGCAGCTCCAAGACAGCAGGCTCTGGAAACACCATATATTTT. This encodes CASSSKTAGSGNTIYF.

This clone was found a few times. The chain couples TRBV11-2 to TRBJ1-2; D is unclear. Germline V CDR1 and CDR2: SGHAT, FQNNGV. V gave up 5 bases and J gave up 4 bases, with 8 bases separating them. The CDR3 runs 12 residues. The CDR3, as DNA: TGTGCCAGCAGCCCTCGGGGCTATGGCTACACCTTC. Protein sequence: CASSPRGYGYTF.

This clone was detected a few times. The CDR3 bases are TGTGCCAGCAGTTGGGGGGGCGGGCGAAACAATGAGCAGTTCTTC. This codes for CASSWGGGRNNEQFF. V usage is TRBV27 and J usage is TRBJ2-1, with D perhaps matching TRBD2 (7 bases). Trimming took off 4 bases at V and 5 bases at J, with 15 bases between the two ends. Germline lookup yields CDR1 MNHEY and CDR2 SMNVEV (reference sequence). The CDR3 runs to 15 residues.